A selection of T cell receptor beta chains follows, all from one sample in a study of T cells in Graves' hyperthyroidism and ophthalmopathy. TCRdb itself ran the multiplex PCR reads through MiXCR, one entry per CDR3 protein. The sample has about 570,000 distinct CDR3 sequences; about 43% are singletons. Sequencing input: peripheral blood or thyroid tissue (not recorded which). Receptors originate from an adult woman with Graves' disease, either hyperthyroidism or ophthalmopathy (not recorded which). Both conserved end residues are part of each CDR3. The D gene is left open where the match is weak. Clone size is not always given. Where it is, it says once, few, many or a class for expanded clones.

NA,TRBJ2-3,TRBV7-6,NA,CASSLDSPDTQYF,TGTGCCAGCAGCTTAGACTCCCCAGATACGCAGTATTTT
NA,TRBJ2-5,TRBV15,TRBD1,CATSRETGGNQPQYF,TGTGCCACCAGCAGAGAGACAGGGGGCAATCAGCCCCAGTACTTC
many,TRBJ2-6,TRBV30,NA,CAWGPGGAGANVLTF,TGTGCCTGGGGGCCTGGAGGGGCTGGGGCCAACGTCCTGACTTTC
many,TRBJ1-2,TRBV7-9,NA,CASSLDPGKLRDYGYTF,TGTGCCAGCAGCTTAGATCCAGGGAAGTTGAGAGACTATGGCTACACCTTC
many,TRBJ1-5,TRBV25-1,NA,CASSGGRGQTNQPQHF,TGTGCCAGCAGTGGGGGGAGAGGGCAGACTAATCAGCCCCAGCATTTT
NA,TRBJ2-7,TRBV7-6,TRBD2,CASSAASGSPYF,TGTGCCAGCAGCGCGGCTAGCGGGAGTCCGTACTTC
few,TRBJ2-7,TRBV28,TRBD2,CASSNPGTRVDEQYF,TGTGCCAGCAGTAACCCCGGGACTAGGGTCGACGAGCAGTACTTC
many,TRBJ2-7,TRBV29-1,TRBD2,CSVALAGGMMGFEQYF,TGCAGCGTTGCCCTAGCGGGAGGCATGATGGGATTCGAGCAGTACTTC
NA,TRBJ2-5,TRBV7-2,NA,CASSLEPFGTQYF,TGTGCCAGCAGCTTAGAGCCCTTTGGGACCCAGTACTTC
NA,TRBJ1-1,TRBV10-3,NA,CAISESRADEAFF,TGTGCCATCAGTGAGTCGAGGGCTGATGAAGCTTTCTTT
NA,TRBJ2-6,TRBV10-3,NA,CAISEAVGTGANVLTF,TGTGCCATCAGTGAGGCAGTAGGGACTGGGGCCAACGTCCTGACTTTC
NA,TRBJ1-5,TRBV7-9,NA,CASRLRLAGPHQPQHF,TGTGCCAGCAGGCTCCGACTAGCGGGGCCTCATCAGCCCCAGCATTTT
NA,TRBJ1-2,TRBV5-1,NA,CASSPVGAVNGTF,TGCGCCAGCAGCCCGGTGGGGGCAGTGAATGGCACCTTC
many,TRBJ2-5,TRBV5-1,TRBD2,CASSFPSGRLEETQYF,TGCGCCAGCAGTTTCCCCAGCGGGAGATTAGAGGAGACCCAGTACTTC